This T cell receptor (beta chain) was sequenced for a study of PD-1 blockade in mismatch repair-deficient tumors. In the study overall: Enrolled about 2013-2017, patients had progressing, pretreated mismatch repair-deficient cancers of about a dozen types.

Germline values: CDR1 SGHNT, CDR2 YENEEA. CDR3 length: 15 residues. V dropped 5 bases and J dropped 1 base, with 12 bases sitting between them. Clones were read by immunoSEQ multiplex PCR, and TCRdb kept only the in-frame ones, dropping some. The sample yields tens of thousands of clones, around 73% seen once. A few pembrolizumab responders had their TCRs sequenced. The source is an adult with mismatch repair-deficient cancer. This specimen was peripheral blood, taken 4 weeks after starting pembrolizumab. The genes are TRBV11-3 and TRBJ2-1; D remains unclear. CDR3 sequence: CASSSPGYSYNEQFF. The CDR3 region has the DNA TGTGCCAGCAGCAGCCCCGGATATTCCTACAATGAGCAGTTCTTC.